Sequencing of this TCR beta chain was carried out in a study of T cells in Graves' hyperthyroidism and ophthalmopathy. Study observations and caveats: Blood also showed most of the thyroid clonotypes that were expanded above 0.001.

With regard to this clonotype: Antigen specificity is unknown. A single base separates this from a much larger clone, so it may be a read error.

Amplified regions were TCR beta CDR3 sequences from RNA transcripts. The primer set for the first-round RT-PCR of the TCR CDR3 was HTBI. MiXCR was run by TCRdb on the multiplex PCR reads, yielding one entry per CDR3 protein. The profile shows around 560,000 distinct CDR3 sequences, 16% of them singletons. Sequences were obtained from blood. The clonotype originates from a woman between 18 and 29 years old with Graves' hyperthyroidism.

This CDR3 reads CSASSTVFYNELFF. In DNA, the CDR3 is TGCAGTGCCTCTTCGACAGTTTTCTACAATGAGCTGTTCTTC. This chain links TRBV20-1 with TRBJ2-1, with D perhaps TRBD1 (5 bases). The CDR3 covers 14 residues. In germline, CDR1 is DFQATT, CDR2 SNEGSKA (reference sequence).